What follows describes a single TCR beta chain. The antigen remains unidentified. Multiplex touch-down PCR amplified TRB using TRB-A and TRB-B pools in one tube. Using the multiplex PCR reads, TCRdb records one entry per CDR3 protein without DNA. Its table records over 4,500 distinct CDR3 sequences. Germline V gene sequence: CDR1 DFQATT, CDR2 SNEGSKA (reference sequence). The length of the CDR3 is 11 residues. The sample comes from a study of T cell clusters in autoimmune cytopenias. Study details: TRB sequencing had a median 51,575 reads and 2,350 distinct clonotypes per sample.

TRB was amplified from about 250 ng of peripheral blood genomic DNA per sample. Findings and caveats of the study: Comparing secondary cytopenia with chronic lymphocytic leukemia showed no cluster-lack signature, apparently masked by lymphoma repertoire.

The sequence came from a human donor with an autoimmune cytopenia or autoimmune hepatitis (not recorded which). The sequencing input was peripheral blood. This chain uses TRBV20-1 with TRBJ2-1. CDR3 residues: CSALIYNEQFF.